This TCR beta chain emerged from a study of T cells in Graves' hyperthyroidism and ophthalmopathy. General study findings and limits: Ophthalmopathy was told apart from stable hyperthyroidism by a 13 V-J model.

This clonotype was seen just once. The antigen is not known. RNA transcripts served as the template for amplifying TCR beta CDR3 regions. During a first-round RT-PCR of the TCR CDR3, the HTBI primer set was used. TCRdb redid the calling of the multiplex PCR reads with MiXCR, one entry per CDR3 protein. The table has roughly 580,000 distinct CDR3 sequences, 40% to 55% seen once. Newly diagnosed hyperthyroidism, duration under 2 months, in patients aged 18 to 65. Clinical symptoms, serum thyroxine and TRAb, thyroid ultrasound and orbital computed tomography were used for the diagnoses. This TCR derives from a woman aged 18-30 years with Graves' hyperthyroidism. Sequencing was carried out using peripheral blood or thyroid tissue (not recorded which).

CDR3 protein: CAGQLKTYEQYF. The CDR3 DNA is TGTGCCGGACAGCTAAAGACCTACGAGCAGTACTTC. The chain employs TRBV2 and TRBJ2-7; perhaps TRBD1 as D (6 bases). The CDR3 extends over 12 amino acids. V was cut by 11 bases and J by 2 bases, with 13 bases left in between. Germline CDR1 and CDR2: SNHLY and FYNNEI.